A single sample gave rise to the 3 T cell receptor beta chains below, sequenced in a study of patients and donors after allogeneic stem cell transplantation. TCRdb fed the RT-PCR reads into MiXCR, producing one record per CDR3 protein. The sample consists of about 410,000 distinct CDR3 sequences, 16% of them appearing once. The sequenced sample consisted of blood, either unsorted or a sorted T cell fraction (not recorded which). The receptors derive from a human donor who was either an allogeneic HSCT recipient or a stem cell or donor lymphocyte infusion donor (not recorded which). It is not recorded whose cells these are; they may come from a transplant donor.

This clonotype has only a few counts. V gene TRBV20-1 combines with J gene TRBJ2-1, with TRBD2 matching 9 bases. This CDR3 is built from 14 residues. V shed 0 bases, J shed 9 bases, and the junction held 6 bases outside the gene matches. Germline CDR1 and CDR2: DFQATT and SNEGSKA (reference sequence). This CDR3 reads CSARDRAGGREQFF. The CDR3 DNA reads as TGCAGTGCTAGAGATCGGGCGGGGGGGCGTGAGCAGTTCTTC.

This clonotype has only a few counts. The chain combines TRBV12-3 or TRBV12-4 with TRBJ1-3; 9 positions match TRBD1. The length of the CDR3 is 14 residues. Losses at the gene ends were 3 bases for V and 6 bases for J; bases not matched to a gene: 3. The CDR3 DNA follows: TGTGCCAGCAGTTTGGGGACAGGGACAAACACCATATATTTT. Its translation: CASSLGTGTNTIYF.

The V and J genes are TRBV6-6 and TRBJ1-5; D gene unclear. The V and J ends lost 7 bases and 6 bases respectively, with 13 bases between them. The CDR3 spans 13 residues. The V gene's germline CDR1 is MNHNY and CDR2 SVGAGI (reference sequence). CDR3: CASNEKLSQPQHF. In DNA, the CDR3 is TGTGCCAGCAACGAGAAGTTAAGTCAGCCCCAGCATTTT.